The next 8 T cell receptor beta chains were all read from a single sample in a study of beta chain features in type 1 diabetes. Since all of the isolated RNA was reverse transcribed, expressed TCRB transcripts were what got sequenced. Generated by immunoSEQ multiplex PCR, the TCRdb table keeps only in-frame clones and is missing some. This table holds just over 450,000 clones, approximately 31% found once. The specimen sequenced was naive CD4+ T cells from blood. These receptors originate from a man aged 18 to 30 in good health.

The genes are TRBV30 and TRBJ1-3; 8 bases align to TRBD1. Germline-derived CDR1 and CDR2 are GTSNPN and SVGIG (reference sequence). Losses at the gene ends were 6 bases for V and 4 bases for J; bases not matched to a gene: 5. The CDR3 consists of 13 residues. This chain's CDR3 is CACRTGPGNTIYF. CDR3 in DNA: TGTGCCTGCCGGACAGGGCCCGGAAACACCATATATTTT. The full variable domain, rest sourced from reference TRBV30 and TRBJ1-3, is SQTIHQWPATLVQPVGSPLSLECTVEGTSNPNLYWYRQAAGRGLQLLFYSVGIGQISSEVPQNLSASRPQDRQFILSSKKLLLSDSGFYLCACRTGPGNTIYFGEGSWLTVV.

As for this clone: Other nucleotide sequences from this sample produce the same CDR3. This sequence joins TRBV2 and TRBJ2-7; TRBD1 aligns across 9 bases. From germline, CDR1 is SNHLY and CDR2 FYNNEI. This CDR3 has 12 amino acids. The ends lost 6 bases at V and 4 bases at J; junction bases unmatched: 1. The CDR3 DNA follows: TGTGCCAGCAGGGACAGGGGATACGAGCAGTACTTC. Its translation: CASRDRGYEQYF.

The chain uses TRBV30 and TRBJ2-6, with a weak D call TRBD2 (6 bases). Germline V gives CDR1 GTSNPN, CDR2 SVGIG (reference sequence). The CDR3 sequence is 15 residues long. V lost 0 bases, J lost 2 bases, and 8 bases lay in between. The CDR3 coding sequence is TGTGCCTGGAGTGTGGGAGGAGCTGGGGCCAACGTCCTGACTTTC. Protein product: CAWSVGGAGANVLTF.

This clone has more than one count but fewer than ten. The V call is TRBV6-6, the J call TRBJ1-2; D gene ambiguous. This CDR3 spans 13 amino acids. With 2 bases removed from V and 6 bases from J, the gap between germline ends came to 10 bases. Germline V lookup: CDR1 MNHNY, CDR2 SVGAGI (reference sequence). The CDR3 DNA sequence: TGTGCCAGCAGTTACAGGTGGGAGGATGGCTACACCTTC. It specifies CASSYRWEDGYTF.

V gene TRBV2 combines with J gene TRBJ2-1, with TRBD2 matching over 16 bases. V lost 6 bases and J lost 8; bases outside the gene matches: 4. CDR1 is SNHLY, CDR2 FYNNEI, per germline. The CDR3 contains 15 residues. In DNA form, the CDR3 reads TGTGCCAGCAGCGGGACTAGCGGGAGGGCCTATGAGCAGTTCTTC. This sequence encodes CASSGTSGRAYEQFF.

This clone was counted only a few times. The sample carries other DNA sequences with the same CDR3. This rearrangement joins TRBV29-1 to TRBJ2-7; D is undetermined. With 7 bases removed from V and 0 bases from J, the gap between germline ends came to 10 bases. The CDR3 extends over 12 amino acids. The V gene's germline CDR1 is SQVTM and CDR2 ANQGSEA. The CDR3, as DNA: TGCAGCGCCGGTGGGGACTCCTACGAGCAGTACTTC. Translation: CSAGGDSYEQYF.

The rearrangement links TRBV7-2 to TRBJ2-7; 8 bases are shared with TRBD2. CDR3 length: 15 residues. Per germline, CDR1 SGHTA and CDR2 FQGNSA. V lost 5 bases to trimming and J lost 2 bases; unmatched junction nucleotides: 8. The CDR3 nucleotides read TGTGCCAGCAGCCTACTGGTAGCGGGGACCTACGAGCAGTACTTC. This encodes CASSLLVAGTYEQYF.

V is TRBV15 and J is TRBJ2-7, with 11 bases fitting TRBD1. The CDR3 contains 15 residues. Germline V gives CDR1 LNHNV, CDR2 YYDKDF (reference sequence). Unmatched junction bases numbered 4, after V lost 2 bases and J lost 4 bases. The CDR3 protein is CATSRYGQGAYEQYF. In nucleotides, the CDR3 is TGTGCCACCAGCAGATATGGACAGGGGGCGTACGAGCAGTACTTC.